The rows below give T cell receptor beta chains drawn from one sample of a study of blood T cell repertoires in COVID-19. Clones were read by immunoSEQ multiplex PCR, and TCRdb kept only the in-frame ones, dropping some. The data contain roughly 500,000 clones, about 88% of them singletons. The sequencing sample was made of PBMCs or T cells enriched from blood (not recorded which). Receptor source: a woman aged 55-75 years who had recovered from COVID-19. The CDR3 runs from the conserved cysteine through the conserved F or W. The order of the fields is CDR3 DNA, CDR3 protein, clone size, D gene, J gene, V gene. D genes are given only for firm matches. Clone size is stated in some rows and not others, as once, few, many or a class when expanded.

TGTGCCAGCAGCGGATCCCCGGGACAGAGCTCAACTAATGAAAAACTGTTTTTT,CASSGSPGQSSTNEKLFF,few,TRBD1,TRBJ1-4,TRBV7-9
TGTGCCAGCTCAACAGGGGGCAGAGGCACTGAAGCTTTCTTT,CASSTGGRGTEAFF,.,TRBD1,TRBJ1-1,TRBV18
TGCGCCAGCAGAGAGACAGGGGGCACTGGAAACACCATATATTTT,CASRETGGTGNTIYF,.,TRBD1,TRBJ1-3,TRBV10-2
TGTGCCAGCAGTGAGGGGACAGCCGCCTACGAGCAGTACTTC,CASSEGTAAYEQYF,.,TRBD1,TRBJ2-7,TRBV2
TGTGCCAGCAGCCCCGCACCGGACAGGGGGCGAAGCGGGGAGCTGTTTTTT,CASSPAPDRGRSGELFF,.,TRBD1,TRBJ2-2,TRBV27
TGTGCCAGCTCACCGTTACAGGATACTAATGAAAAACTGTTTTTT,CASSPLQDTNEKLFF,.,.,TRBJ1-4,TRBV18
TGTGCCAGTAGTGCCCGGGACAGGAACAATGGCTACACCTTC,CASSARDRNNGYTF,.,TRBD1,TRBJ1-2,TRBV19
TGTGCCAGCAGTTTACATGCAGGGTTGGACAGCCACTATGGCTACACCTTC,CASSLHAGLDSHYGYTF,once,.,TRBJ1-2,TRBV27
TGTGCCGGGTCAGGGGGTCACGGGGAGCTGTTTTTT,CAGSGGHGELFF,.,TRBD1,TRBJ2-2,TRBV10-3
TGTGCCAGCAGCCAACGGGACGGGGGTTATTATGGCTACACCTTC,CASSQRDGGYYGYTF,.,.,TRBJ1-2,TRBV3-1/TRBV3-2
TGTGCCAGCAGAACTACAGGGGAGGTGCACTATGGCTACACCTTC,CASRTTGEVHYGYTF,few,TRBD1,TRBJ1-2,TRBV6-5
TGCGCCAGCAGCGAACGGACAGGGGGTAACACCGGGGAGCTGTTTTTT,CASSERTGGNTGELFF,.,TRBD1,TRBJ2-2,TRBV5-1
TGTGCCAGCAGCTTACGGGGGTCAAGCAATGAGCAGTTCTTC,CASSLRGSSNEQFF,.,.,TRBJ2-1,TRBV7-6
TGTGCCAGCAGGACAGGGGCCTACGAGCAGTACTTC,CASRTGAYEQYF,.,TRBD1,TRBJ2-7,TRBV6-5
TGTGCCAGCAGCTTAGGGGGGCAATACACCGGGGAGCTGTTTTTT,CASSLGGQYTGELFF,.,.,TRBJ2-2,TRBV7-9
TGTGCCAGCAGCTCGAGCGTAAGCTCCTACAATGAGCAGTTCTTC,CASSSSVSSYNEQFF,.,.,TRBJ2-1,TRBV11-2
TGCAGCGTTCTCAGGGGGGCAGATACGCAGTATTTT,CSVLRGADTQYF,.,.,TRBJ2-3,TRBV29-1
TGTGCCAGCTCCAATAACAGAAACACCGGGGAGCTGTTTTTT,CASSNNRNTGELFF,.,.,TRBJ2-2,TRBV27
TGTGCCAGCAGTTACAGGACAGGGGCGTACACAGATACGCAGTATTTT,CASSYRTGAYTDTQYF,.,TRBD1,TRBJ2-3,TRBV6-6
TGTGCCAGCGGCCGGAGGGGATCGGACGAAAAACTGTTTTTT,CASGRRGSDEKLFF,.,.,TRBJ1-4,TRBV7-9
TGCAGCGTTGAGGGGCTGGGGACAGGGGGTGAAAAACTGTTTTTT,CSVEGLGTGGEKLFF,.,TRBD1,TRBJ1-4,TRBV29-1
TGTGCCAGCAGTTACTCGAGTACGAATTCACCCCTCCACTTT,CASSYSSTNSPLHF,.,.,TRBJ1-6,TRBV6-5
TGTGCCAGCAGAGGGGGCGTCAAAAACATTCAGTACTTC,CASRGGVKNIQYF,once,TRBD1,TRBJ2-4,TRBV25-1
TGTGCCAGCAGTTTAGGGGCGGGAGGCTACACCTTC,CASSLGAGGYTF,.,.,TRBJ1-2,TRBV28
TGCGCCAGCAGCTTGGCGAGGTACAATGAGCAGTTCTTC,CASSLARYNEQFF,.,.,TRBJ2-1,TRBV5-1
TGTGCCAGCAGCGTCTCACGGCAGGGAACCTACAATGAGCAGTTCTTC,CASSVSRQGTYNEQFF,.,.,TRBJ2-1,TRBV7-2
TGTGCCAGCAGCCACGGGACAGGGGCCTACAATGAGCAGTTCTTC,CASSHGTGAYNEQFF,.,TRBD1,TRBJ2-1,TRBV7-8
TGTGCCAGCAGCACGGGACTCACAGATACGCAGTATTTT,CASSTGLTDTQYF,once,.,TRBJ2-3,TRBV11-3
TGTGCCAGCAGCTCTTCACAGGGGAACCACTATGGCTACACCTTC,CASSSSQGNHYGYTF,.,TRBD1,TRBJ1-2,TRBV5-5
TGTGCCAGCAGGAAGACCCCCGGAGGATCCTACGAGCAGTACTTC,CASRKTPGGSYEQYF,.,.,TRBJ2-7,TRBV2
TGTGCCAGCAGCTTCGGGGGTCCTAAGTTGGCTGAAGCTTTCTTT,CASSFGGPKLAEAFF,.,.,TRBJ1-1,TRBV7-8
TGTGCCAGCAGCCACCAACGGACTAGCACAGATACGCAGTATTTT,CASSHQRTSTDTQYF,.,.,TRBJ2-3,TRBV6-2/TRBV6-3
TGCGCCAGCAGCTTGGCGCCAGGGAACACTGAAGCTTTCTTT,CASSLAPGNTEAFF,few,.,TRBJ1-1,TRBV5-1
TGTGCCAGCAGCTTCCGGACTATTAGTGAGCAGTTCTTC,CASSFRTISEQFF,.,.,TRBJ2-1,TRBV7-2
TGTGCCAGCATCCAGAGGGGACTAGCGGGGAATGAGCAGTTCTTC,CASIQRGLAGNEQFF,.,TRBD2,TRBJ2-1,TRBV6-5
TGTGCCAGTAGTTCCTCCCAATTGCGGGGCGAGCCTAATGAGCAGTTCTTC,CASSSSQLRGEPNEQFF,.,.,TRBJ2-1,TRBV19
TGTGCCAGCAGCGTAAACGCGGGGCTACCCTACGAGCAGTACTTC,CASSVNAGLPYEQYF,.,.,TRBJ2-7,TRBV9
TGTGCCAGCAGTTACCGTGACAGGGGGCCTTATGGCTACACCTTC,CASSYRDRGPYGYTF,.,TRBD1,TRBJ1-2,TRBV27
TGCGCCAGCAGCTTAGCAGGGGGCAGGGCAGATACGCAGTATTTT,CASSLAGGRADTQYF,.,TRBD1,TRBJ2-3,TRBV5-1
TGCGCCAGCAGCTTGGTAGGCGGGGGAGGTAATACGCAGTATTTT,CASSLVGGGGNTQYF,many,TRBD2,TRBJ2-3,TRBV5-1
TGTGCCAGCAGTTCGAGACATTCGGACAGGAGAGGCACTGAAGCTTTCTTT,CASSSRHSDRRGTEAFF,.,TRBD1,TRBJ1-1,TRBV27
TGTGCCAGCTCACCCGACGGACTGATTGGAGGCTACACCTTC,CASSPDGLIGGYTF,.,.,TRBJ1-2,TRBV18